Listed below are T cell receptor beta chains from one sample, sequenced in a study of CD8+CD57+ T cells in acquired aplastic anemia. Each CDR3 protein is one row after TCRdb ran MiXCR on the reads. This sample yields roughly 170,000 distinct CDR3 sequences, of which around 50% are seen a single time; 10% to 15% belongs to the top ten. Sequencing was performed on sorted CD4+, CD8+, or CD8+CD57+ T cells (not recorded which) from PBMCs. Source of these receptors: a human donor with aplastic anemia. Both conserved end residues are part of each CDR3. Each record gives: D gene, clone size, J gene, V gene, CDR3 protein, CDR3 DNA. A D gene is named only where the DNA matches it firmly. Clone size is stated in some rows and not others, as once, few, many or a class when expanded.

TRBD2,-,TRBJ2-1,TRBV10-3,CAIGASGVDNEQFF,TGTGCCATCGGGGCTAGCGGGGTAGACAATGAGCAGTTCTTC
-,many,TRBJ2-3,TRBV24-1,CATSDNLDPADTQYF,TGTGCCACCAGTGATAATTTGGATCCCGCAGATACGCAGTATTTT
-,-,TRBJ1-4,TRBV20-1,CSAKPGSDEKLFF,TGCAGTGCTAAGCCGGGGTCTGATGAAAAACTGTTTTTT
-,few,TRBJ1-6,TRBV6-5,CASSLADSPLHF,TGTGCCAGCAGTTTGGCAGACTCACCCCTCCACTTT
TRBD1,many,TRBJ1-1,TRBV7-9,CASSPRTGAYTEAFF,TGTGCCAGCAGCCCCCGCACAGGGGCCTACACTGAAGCTTTCTTT
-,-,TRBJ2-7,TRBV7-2,CASSSSGAYEQYF,TGTGCCAGCAGCTCCTCAGGGGCCTACGAGCAGTACTTC
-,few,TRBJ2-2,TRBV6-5,CASSHLLQGGSGELFF,TGTGCCAGCAGTCACCTCTTACAAGGAGGGAGCGGGGAGCTGTTTTTT
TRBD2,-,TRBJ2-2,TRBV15,CATSPTGGGTGELFF,TGTGCCACCAGTCCCACCGGGGGGGGCACCGGGGAGCTGTTTTTT
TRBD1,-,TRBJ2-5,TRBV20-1,CSANRQGPFQETQYF,TGCAGTGCTAATAGACAGGGCCCCTTCCAAGAGACCCAGTACTTC
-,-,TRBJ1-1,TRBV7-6,CASSPQLRAFF,TGTGCCAGCAGCCCACAGCTGAGAGCTTTCTTT
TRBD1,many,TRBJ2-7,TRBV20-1,CSAIPPAGQVGLEQYF,TGCAGTGCTATCCCCCCCGCGGGACAGGTGGGTCTCGAGCAGTACTTC
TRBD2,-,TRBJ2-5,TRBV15,CATSGGGPQETQYF,TGTGCCACCAGCGGCGGGGGGCCTCAAGAGACCCAGTACTTC